A single sample is the source of the 24 T cell receptor beta chains below, sequenced in a study of blood T cell repertoires in COVID-19 (dated by TCRdb to 2019 to 2021). The library was built by means of the immunoSEQ multiplex PCR assay. Sourced from immuneACCESS, this table was stored by TCRdb with only in-frame sequences that have V and J called. A share of the clones is absent; for the studies checked, an unresolved V gene accounts for under half, and the remainder has no known explanation. In all, the sample holds 200,000 to 250,000 clones, and more than 80% of those were seen once. The ten largest account for roughly 7.6% of the sample. Sequenced material: peripheral blood. Receptors were obtained from a woman at least 80 years old with COVID-19, enrolled during active disease.

The chain uses TRBV9 and TRBJ2-7; 10 bases line up with TRBD1. V trimming: 2 bases; J trimming: 2 bases; junction bases outside the gene matches: 1. Germline CDR1 reads SGDLS; CDR2 reads YYNGEE. The CDR3 is 14 residues long. In DNA form, the CDR3 reads TGTGCCAGCAGCGTGACAGGGGGCCCCTACGAGCAGTACTTC. Protein product: CASSVTGGPYEQYF.

This chain joins TRBV5-1 and TRBJ2-2; 8 nucleotides agree with TRBD2. With V trimmed by 4 bases and J by 6 bases, 8 bases remained unmatched. CDR3 size: 15 residues. The germline CDR1 and CDR2 sequences are SGHRS and YFSETQ. CDR3 residues: CASSHGTRFPGELFF. CDR3 DNA: TGCGCCAGCAGCCACGGGACTAGGTTTCCCGGGGAGCTGTTTTTT. The full variable domain, in which reference TRBV5-1 and TRBJ2-2 provide the parts outside the CDR3, is KAGVTQTPRYLIKTRGQQVTLSCSPISGHRSVSWYQQTPGQGLQFLFEYFSETQRNKGNFPGRFSGRQFSNSRSEMNVSTLELGDSALYLCASSHGTRFPGELFFGEGSRLTVL.

The chain employs TRBV28 and TRBJ1-5; a possible D gene is TRBD1 (5 bases). V was trimmed by 7 bases and J by 4 bases, leaving 17 bases between them. There are 15 residues in the CDR3. Per germline, CDR1 MDHEN and CDR2 SYDVKM. CDR3 sequence (DNA): TGTGCCAGCAAACGAGGACGGGGGGAGAATCAGCCCCAGCATTTT. This sequence encodes CASKRGRGENQPQHF. The whole variable domain, filled in from reference TRBV28 and TRBJ1-5, reads DVKVTQSSRYLVKRTGEKVFLECVQDMDHENMFWYRQDPGLGLRLIYFSYDVKMKEKGDIPEGYSVSREKKERFSLILESASTNQTSMYLCASKRGRGENQPQHFGDGTRLSIL.

This chain joins TRBV5-8 and TRBJ1-3; 12 bases match TRBD1. CDR1 and CDR2 (germline): SGHTS, YDEGEE. V shed 2 bases, J shed 6 bases, and the junction held 6 bases outside the gene matches. The CDR3 is 16 amino acids. The CDR3 sequence is CASSFKGQGAENTIYF. The CDR3 DNA reads as TGTGCCAGCAGCTTTAAGGGACAGGGGGCCGAAAACACCATATATTTT. Combining the CDR3 with reference TRBV5-8 and TRBJ1-3 gives the whole variable domain EAGVTQSPTHLIKTRGQQATLRCSPISGHTSVYWYQQALGLGLQFLLWYDEGEERNRGNFPPRFSGRQFPNYSSELNVNALELEDSALYLCASSFKGQGAENTIYFGEGSWLTVV.

The sample holds one count of this clone. The chain combines TRBV24-1 with TRBJ2-5; D remains unclear. The germline V gene has CDR1 KGHDR and CDR2 SFDVKD. V lost 1 base and J 1 base, leaving 3 bases between the germline ends. CDR3 length: 13 residues. CDR3 amino acids: CATSDFSQETQYF. CDR3 nucleotide sequence: TGTGCCACCAGTGATTTCAGCCAAGAGACCCAGTACTTC.

The chain combines TRBV6-5 with TRBJ2-1; TRBD2 might be the D (6 bases). CDR1 and CDR2 (germline): MNHEY, SVGAGI. There are 15 residues in the CDR3. Trimming shortened V by 6 bases and J by 0 bases, and 12 bases separated the two germline ends. The CDR3, as DNA: TGTGCCAGCAGATATAGCGGAGGCTCCTACAATGAGCAGTTCTTC. Translated, it gives CASRYSGGSYNEQFF.

This clone was seen only a few times. This chain connects TRBV7-9 to TRBJ1-1, with a possible D match to TRBD1 (6 bases). Looked up from germline, CDR1 is SEHNR and CDR2 is FQNEAQ (reference sequence). There are 14 residues in the CDR3. V was pared by 4 bases and J by 3 bases, with 12 bases between. The CDR3 is CASSSRGLDTEAFF. The CDR3 DNA reads as TGTGCCAGCAGCTCCAGGGGCCTCGACACTGAAGCTTTCTTT.

The V and J genes are TRBV19 and TRBJ1-5; D unclear. CDR3 length: 13 amino acids. V was clipped by 5 bases and J by 9 bases, with 14 bases between them. CDR1 and CDR2 (germline): LNHDA, SQIVND (reference sequence). The CDR3 protein is CASSSPGRGPQHF. CDR3 DNA: TGTGCCAGTAGTTCCCCCGGCCGGGGGCCCCAGCATTTT.

The chain recombines TRBV7-8 with TRBJ2-7; TRBD1 aligns across 7 bases. The germline V gene has CDR1 SGHVS and CDR2 FQNEAQ. This CDR3 contains 15 residues. With 4 bases clipped from V and 5 bases from J, the junction kept 11 bases outside the gene matches. The CDR3 loop is CASSWTGSLGDEQYF. In DNA form, the CDR3 reads TGTGCCAGCAGCTGGACAGGATCCCTAGGAGACGAGCAGTACTTC.

This clone was seen a single time. The chain combines TRBV7-8 with TRBJ2-1; 11 nucleotides match TRBD1. The CDR3 loop spans 16 amino acids. Germline V gene sequence: CDR1 SGHVS, CDR2 FQNEAQ. After removal of 5 bases from V and 7 bases from J, the junction contained 10 bases not matched to a gene. For the CDR3, the DNA is TGTGCCAGCAGCCAAGGCGGGACAGGGGGGTGGAATGAGCAGTTCTTC. Its translation: CASSQGGTGGWNEQFF.

In DNA form, the CDR3 reads TGTGCCAGCAGTGCCCAAGCGAGCGGGGCTCTCTACGAGCAGTACTTC. It is translated as CASSAQASGALYEQYF. V gene TRBV2 combines with J gene TRBJ2-7; 7 nucleotides match TRBD2. This CDR3 is 16 amino acids long. The germline V gene encodes CDR1 SNHLY and CDR2 FYNNEI. With 4 bases clipped from V and 3 bases from J, the junction kept 12 bases outside the gene matches.

This clone occurred once. A read error may produce the germline difference seen at one junction end. The chain employs TRBV29-1 and TRBJ2-1; 10 positions agree with TRBD1. The CDR3 has 15 residues. In germline, CDR1 is SQVTM, CDR2 ANQGSEA. The CDR3 DNA reads TGCAGCGTTAAAGACAGGGGGCTATCCTACAATGAGCAGTTCTTC. It yields the protein CSVKDRGLSYNEQFF.

V usage is TRBV5-4 and J usage is TRBJ1-6, with 10 bases aligning to TRBD1. The CDR3 has 15 residues. Germline CDR1 reads SGHNT; CDR2 reads YYREEE (reference sequence). The V gene end was trimmed by 6 bases and the J gene end by 10 bases; junction bases not matched to a gene: 10. The CDR3 nucleotides are TGTGCCAGCACCCTGGACAGGGGGGATTCGTCACCCCTCCACTTT. Protein: CASTLDRGDSSPLHF.

This chain links TRBV6-5 with TRBJ1-1; 7 bases are shared with TRBD1. CDR3 size: 14 residues. The J segment lost 1 base and the V segment lost 6 bases, leaving 5 bases of the junction unmatched. CDR1 MNHEY and CDR2 SVGAGI come from the germline V gene. The CDR3 DNA is TGTGCCAGCAGGCCCGGGACAGCGAACACTGAAGCTTTCTTT. Protein: CASRPGTANTEAFF.

The chain uses TRBV6-2 or TRBV6-3 and TRBJ1-5, with a weak D call TRBD1 (5 bases). Trimming took 2 bases from V and 6 from J, leaving 11 bases between them. This CDR3 contains 14 residues. The germline gives CDR1 MNHEY, CDR2 SVGEGT. The CDR3 DNA follows: TGTGCCAGCAGTTACGTCCAGGGAAGTCAGCCCCAGCATTTT. This sequence encodes CASSYVQGSQPQHF.

This clone appeared once. The chain links TRBV19 to TRBJ1-5; D gene unclear. The germline V gene encodes CDR1 LNHDA and CDR2 SQIVND (reference sequence). Trimming left V 6 bases short and J 6 bases short, with 12 bases between. The CDR3 length is 13 residues. CDR3 DNA: TGTGCCAGTAGGGGCCATATGGGTCAGCCCCAGCATTTT. Its translation: CASRGHMGQPQHF.

With respect to this clone: A read error may produce the germline difference seen at one junction end. This chain connects TRBV5-1 to TRBJ1-5; D is uncertain. Germline V lookup: CDR1 SGHRS, CDR2 YFSETQ. The CDR3 sequence is 14 residues long. The CDR3 DNA reads as TGCGCCAGCAGTCCCGGGGATAGCAATCAGTCCCAGCATTTT. Its translation: CASSPGDSNQSQHF. Based on the CDR3 plus reference TRBV5-1 and TRBJ1-5, the full variable domain is KAGVTQTPRYLIKTRGQQVTLSCSPISGHRSVSWYQQTPGQGLQFLFEYFSETQRNKGNFPGRFSGRQFSNSRSEMNVSTLELGDSALYLCASSPGDSNQSQHFGDGTRLSIL.

This clone appeared once. The genes are TRBV7-8 and TRBJ1-1; D remains unclear. Germline V gene lookup returns CDR1 SGHVS and CDR2 FQNEAQ. Trimming left V 2 bases short and J 0 bases short, with 13 bases between. This CDR3 has 16 amino acids. CDR3 protein: CASSLFGGKMNTEAFF. The CDR3 nucleotides read TGTGCCAGCAGCTTATTTGGCGGAAAAATGAACACTGAAGCTTTCTTT.

This chain links TRBV24-1 with TRBJ2-2, with 8 bases lining up with TRBD1. The CDR3 totals 16 residues. Germline V gene lookup returns CDR1 KGHDR and CDR2 SFDVKD. After removal of 5 bases from V and 5 bases from J, the junction contained 9 bases not matched to a gene. The CDR3 bases are TGTGCCACCAGTGGAGGCGGACAGGGCAGGACCGGGGAGCTGTTTTTT. Its protein product is CATSGGGQGRTGELFF.

The table lists this clone with a few counts. The chain employs TRBV5-4 and TRBJ2-5, with D perhaps matching TRBD1 (5 bases). The CDR3 extends over 13 amino acids. CDR1 SGHNT and CDR2 YYREEE come from the germline V gene (reference sequence). The V end was cut by 5 bases, the J end by 4 bases, with 12 bases between. CDR3 in amino acids: CASRPQGGETQYF. Here the CDR3 DNA reads TGTGCCAGCAGACCGCAGGGTGGAGAGACCCAGTACTTC.

The chain is built from TRBV5-1 and TRBJ2-2, with D possibly being TRBD1 (5 bases). V was cut by 5 bases and J by 7 bases, with 21 bases left in between. Germline V gene data show CDR1 as SGHRS and CDR2 as YFSETQ. There are 16 residues in the CDR3. CDR3 sequence: CASRTHTRAEFGELFF. The CDR3 DNA follows: TGCGCCAGCAGGACGCATACCAGGGCTGAGTTCGGGGAGCTGTTTTTT.

DNA for the CDR3: TGCGCCAGCAGCTTGGCCAGGGGAGGGTTCACAGATACGCAGTATTTT. Encoded protein: CASSLARGGFTDTQYF. The chain uses TRBV5-1 and TRBJ2-3, with a possible D match to TRBD2 (7 bases). Germline V CDR1 and CDR2: SGHRS, YFSETQ. The CDR3 spans 16 residues. V lost 0 bases and J 2 bases, leaving 13 bases between the germline ends.

This chain connects TRBV10-3 to TRBJ1-5; D gene uncertain. The germline V gene encodes CDR1 ENHRY and CDR2 SYGVKD. The CDR3 totals 14 residues. Deletions cut 4 bases from V and 4 bases from J, with 11 bases between. The CDR3 coding sequence is TGTGCCATCAGTGGGGAGCCTTCGAATCAGCCCCAGCATTTT. Its protein is CAISGEPSNQPQHF.

The chain uses TRBV18 and TRBJ2-1; no firm D call. CDR1 is KGHSH, CDR2 LQKENI, per germline. With 6 bases removed from V and 5 bases from J, the gap between germline ends came to 17 bases. The CDR3 extends over 15 amino acids. The CDR3 reads CASSLLAVFDNEQFF. The CDR3 DNA is TGTGCCAGCTCCCTCTTAGCCGTCTTCGACAATGAGCAGTTCTTC. Full variable domain (rest looked up from reference TRBV18 and TRBJ2-1): NAGVMQNPRHLVRRRGQEARLRCSPMKGHSHVYWYRQLPEEGLKFMVYLQKENIIDESGMPKERFSAEFPKEGPSILRIQQVVRGDSAAYFCASSLLAVFDNEQFFGPGTRLTVL.